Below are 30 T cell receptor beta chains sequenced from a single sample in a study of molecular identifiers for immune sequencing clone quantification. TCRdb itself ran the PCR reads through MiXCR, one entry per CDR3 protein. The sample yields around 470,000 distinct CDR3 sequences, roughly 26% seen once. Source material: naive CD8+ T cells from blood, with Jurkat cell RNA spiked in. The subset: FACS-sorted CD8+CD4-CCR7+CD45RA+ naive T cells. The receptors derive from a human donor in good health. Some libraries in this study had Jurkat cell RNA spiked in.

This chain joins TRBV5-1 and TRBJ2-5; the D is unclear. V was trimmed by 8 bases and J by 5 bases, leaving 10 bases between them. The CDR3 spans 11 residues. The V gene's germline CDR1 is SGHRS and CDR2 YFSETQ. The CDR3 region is CARLGLETQYF. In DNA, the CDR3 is TGCGCCAGGTTAGGGTTGGAGACCCAGTACTTC.

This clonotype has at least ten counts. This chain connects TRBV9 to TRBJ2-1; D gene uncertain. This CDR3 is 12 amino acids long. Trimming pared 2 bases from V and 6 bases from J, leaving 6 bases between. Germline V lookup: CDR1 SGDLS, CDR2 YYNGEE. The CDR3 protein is CASSVVPNEQFF. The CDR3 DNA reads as TGTGCCAGCAGCGTCGTCCCCAATGAGCAGTTCTTC.

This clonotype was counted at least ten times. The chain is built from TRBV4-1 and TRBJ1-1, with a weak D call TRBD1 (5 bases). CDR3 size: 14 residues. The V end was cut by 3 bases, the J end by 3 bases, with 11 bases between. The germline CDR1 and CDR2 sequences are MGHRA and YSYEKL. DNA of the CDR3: TGCGCCAGCAGCCACCTGACAGCATACACTGAAGCTTTCTTT. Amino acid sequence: CASSHLTAYTEAFF.

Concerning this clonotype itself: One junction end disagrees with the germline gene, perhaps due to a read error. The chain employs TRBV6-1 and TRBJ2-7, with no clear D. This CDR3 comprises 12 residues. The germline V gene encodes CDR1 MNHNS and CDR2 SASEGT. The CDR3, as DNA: TGTGCCAGCAGGGAAGTAGCCTACGAGCAGTACTTC. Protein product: CASREVAYEQYF.

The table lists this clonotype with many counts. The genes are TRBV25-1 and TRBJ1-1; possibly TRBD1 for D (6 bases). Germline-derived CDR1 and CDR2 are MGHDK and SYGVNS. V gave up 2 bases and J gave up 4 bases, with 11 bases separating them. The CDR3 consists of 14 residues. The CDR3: CASSEGGLGTEAFF. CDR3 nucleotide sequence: TGTGCCAGCAGTGAAGGGGGGCTTGGCACTGAAGCTTTCTTT.

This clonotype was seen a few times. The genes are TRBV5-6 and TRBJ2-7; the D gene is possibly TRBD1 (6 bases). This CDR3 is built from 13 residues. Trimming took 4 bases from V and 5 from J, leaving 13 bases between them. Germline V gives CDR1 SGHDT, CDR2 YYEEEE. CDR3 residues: CASSTDSKNEQYF. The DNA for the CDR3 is TGTGCCAGCAGCACGGACAGCAAGAACGAGCAGTACTTC.

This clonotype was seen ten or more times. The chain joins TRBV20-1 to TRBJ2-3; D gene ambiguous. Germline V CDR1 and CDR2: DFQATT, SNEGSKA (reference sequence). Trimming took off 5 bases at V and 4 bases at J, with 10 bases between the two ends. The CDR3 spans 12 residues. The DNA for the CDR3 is TGCAGTGCTCCCGTTTGGGCAGATACGCAGTATTTT. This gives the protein CSAPVWADTQYF.

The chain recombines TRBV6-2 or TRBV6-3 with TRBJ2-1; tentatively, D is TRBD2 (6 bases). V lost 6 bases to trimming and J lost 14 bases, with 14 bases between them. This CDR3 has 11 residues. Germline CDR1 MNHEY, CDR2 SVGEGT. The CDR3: CASRTGTQKFF. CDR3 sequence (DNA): TGTGCCAGCAGAACCGGGACTCAAAAGTTCTTC.

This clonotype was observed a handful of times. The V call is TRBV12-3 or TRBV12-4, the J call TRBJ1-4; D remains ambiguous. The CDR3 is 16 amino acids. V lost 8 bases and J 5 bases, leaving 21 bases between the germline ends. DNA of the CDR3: TGTGCCAGCCGCCTAGTAGTGATCGGGGTAAATGAAAAACTGTTTTTT. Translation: CASRLVVIGVNEKLFF.

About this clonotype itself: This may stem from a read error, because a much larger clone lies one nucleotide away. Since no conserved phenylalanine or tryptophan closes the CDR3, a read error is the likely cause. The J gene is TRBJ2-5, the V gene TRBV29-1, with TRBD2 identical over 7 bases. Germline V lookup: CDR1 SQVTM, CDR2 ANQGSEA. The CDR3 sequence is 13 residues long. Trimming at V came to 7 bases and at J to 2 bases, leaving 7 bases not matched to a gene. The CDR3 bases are TGCAGCGGAAGGACTAGAGGGCAAGAGACCCAGTACTCC. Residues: CSGRTRGQETQYS.

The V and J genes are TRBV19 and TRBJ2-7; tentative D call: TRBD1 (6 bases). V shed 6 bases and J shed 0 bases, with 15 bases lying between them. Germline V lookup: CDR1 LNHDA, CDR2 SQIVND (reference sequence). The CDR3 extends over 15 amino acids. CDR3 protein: CASSADSFSSYEQYF. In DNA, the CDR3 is TGTGCCAGTAGCGCGGACAGTTTCAGCTCCTACGAGCAGTACTTC.

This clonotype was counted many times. This chain's CDR3 is CASSQDWTDNQPQHF. In DNA form, the CDR3 reads TGTGCCAGCAGCCAAGACTGGACAGACAATCAGCCCCAGCATTTT. The chain couples TRBV4-2 to TRBJ1-5, with D possibly TRBD1 on 6 matching bases. CDR1 and CDR2 (germline): LGHNA, YNFKEQ. This CDR3 spans 15 amino acids. Trimming shortened V by 0 bases and J by 3 bases, and 9 bases separated the two germline ends.

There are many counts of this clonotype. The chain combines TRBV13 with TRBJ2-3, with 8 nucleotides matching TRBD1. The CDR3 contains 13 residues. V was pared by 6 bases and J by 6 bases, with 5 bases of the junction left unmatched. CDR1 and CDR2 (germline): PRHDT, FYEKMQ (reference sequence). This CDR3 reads CASRGTGSDTQYF. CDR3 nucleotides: TGTGCCAGCAGGGGGACAGGCTCGGATACGCAGTATTTT.

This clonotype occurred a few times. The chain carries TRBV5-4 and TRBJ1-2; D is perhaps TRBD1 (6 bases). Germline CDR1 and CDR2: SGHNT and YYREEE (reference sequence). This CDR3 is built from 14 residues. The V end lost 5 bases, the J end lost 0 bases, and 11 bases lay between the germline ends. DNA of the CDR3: TGTGCCAGCAGAACGACAGGAGCTAACTATGGCTACACCTTC. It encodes CASRTTGANYGYTF.

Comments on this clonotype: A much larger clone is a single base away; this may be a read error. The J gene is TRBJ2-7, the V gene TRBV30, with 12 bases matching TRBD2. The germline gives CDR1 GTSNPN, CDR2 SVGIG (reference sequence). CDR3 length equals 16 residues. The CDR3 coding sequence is TGTGCCTTGAGTGCCGGACTAGCGGGGTTCTCCTACGAGCAGTACTTC. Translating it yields CALSAGLAGFSYEQYF.

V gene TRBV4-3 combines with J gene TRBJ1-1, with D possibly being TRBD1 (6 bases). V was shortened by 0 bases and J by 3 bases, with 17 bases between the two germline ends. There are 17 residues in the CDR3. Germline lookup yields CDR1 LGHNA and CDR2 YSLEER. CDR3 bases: TGCGCCAGCAGCCAAGATGGGTTAGAGGGGGGGGACACTGAAGCTTTCTTT. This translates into CASSQDGLEGGDTEAFF.

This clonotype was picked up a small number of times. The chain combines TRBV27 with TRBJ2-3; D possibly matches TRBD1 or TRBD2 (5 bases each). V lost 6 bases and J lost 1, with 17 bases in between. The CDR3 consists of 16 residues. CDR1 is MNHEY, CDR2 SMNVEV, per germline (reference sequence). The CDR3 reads CASSRPGPLGTDTQYF. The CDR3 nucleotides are TGTGCCAGCAGCCGACCGGGACCTCTCGGCACAGATACGCAGTATTTT.

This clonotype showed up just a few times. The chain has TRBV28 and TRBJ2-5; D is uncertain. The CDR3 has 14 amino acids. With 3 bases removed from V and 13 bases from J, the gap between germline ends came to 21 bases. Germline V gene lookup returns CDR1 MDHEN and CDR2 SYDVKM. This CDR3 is CASSFRNSRSIMYF. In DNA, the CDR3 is TGTGCCAGCAGTTTTCGGAACTCACGGTCTATCATGTACTTC.

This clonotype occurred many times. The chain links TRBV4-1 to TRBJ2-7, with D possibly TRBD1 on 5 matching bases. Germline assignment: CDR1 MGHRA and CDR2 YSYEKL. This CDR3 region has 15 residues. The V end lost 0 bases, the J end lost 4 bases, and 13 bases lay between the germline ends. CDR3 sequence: CASSQDLAGPYEQYF. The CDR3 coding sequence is TGCGCCAGCAGCCAAGATTTGGCAGGGCCTTACGAGCAGTACTTC.

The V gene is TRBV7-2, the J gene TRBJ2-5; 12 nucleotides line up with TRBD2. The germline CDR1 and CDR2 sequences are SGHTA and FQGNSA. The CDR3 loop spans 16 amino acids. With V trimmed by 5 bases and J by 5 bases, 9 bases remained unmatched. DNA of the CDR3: TGTGCCAGCAGCCCGGGGACGCTAGCGGGGGGGGAGACCCAGTACTTC. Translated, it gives CASSPGTLAGGETQYF.

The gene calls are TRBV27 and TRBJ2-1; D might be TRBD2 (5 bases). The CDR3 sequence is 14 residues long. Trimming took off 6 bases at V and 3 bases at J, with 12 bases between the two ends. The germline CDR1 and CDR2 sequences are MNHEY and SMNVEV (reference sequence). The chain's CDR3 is CASSLATFYNEQFF. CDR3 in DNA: TGTGCCAGCAGCCTAGCCACCTTCTACAATGAGCAGTTCTTC.

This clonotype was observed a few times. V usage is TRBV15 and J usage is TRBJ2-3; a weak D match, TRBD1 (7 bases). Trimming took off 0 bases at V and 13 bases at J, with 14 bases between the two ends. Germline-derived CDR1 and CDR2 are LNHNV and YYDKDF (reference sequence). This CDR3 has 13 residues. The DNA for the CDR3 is TGTGCCACCAGCAGAGATAGACAGGGCGGGGAGTATTTT. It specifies CATSRDRQGGEYF.

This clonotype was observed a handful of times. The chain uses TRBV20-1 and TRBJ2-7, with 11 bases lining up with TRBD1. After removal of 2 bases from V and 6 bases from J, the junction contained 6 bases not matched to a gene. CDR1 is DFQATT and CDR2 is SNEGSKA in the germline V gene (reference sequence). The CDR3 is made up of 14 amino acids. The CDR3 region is CSARSMDRGLEQYF. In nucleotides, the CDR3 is TGCAGTGCTAGAAGTATGGACAGGGGGCTCGAGCAGTACTTC.

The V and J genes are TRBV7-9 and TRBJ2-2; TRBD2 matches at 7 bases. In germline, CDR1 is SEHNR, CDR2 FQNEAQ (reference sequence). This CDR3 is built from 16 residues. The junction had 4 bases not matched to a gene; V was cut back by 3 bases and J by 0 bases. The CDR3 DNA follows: TGTGCCAGCAGCTTGCCGGGACTAACGAACACCGGGGAGCTGTTTTTT. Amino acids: CASSLPGLTNTGELFF.

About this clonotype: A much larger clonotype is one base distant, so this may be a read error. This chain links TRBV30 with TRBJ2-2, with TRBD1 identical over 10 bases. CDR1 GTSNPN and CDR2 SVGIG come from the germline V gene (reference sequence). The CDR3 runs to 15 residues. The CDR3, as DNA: TGTGCCCGGAGCATAGGGACAGGGGTCACCGGGGAGCTGTTTTTT. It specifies CARSIGTGVTGELFF.

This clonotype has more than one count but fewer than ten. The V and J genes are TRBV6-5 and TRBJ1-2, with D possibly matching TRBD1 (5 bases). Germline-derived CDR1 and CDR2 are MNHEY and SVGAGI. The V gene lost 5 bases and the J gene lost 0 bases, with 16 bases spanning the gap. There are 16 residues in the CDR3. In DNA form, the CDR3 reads TGTGCCAGCAGTAAGACAGTACTCTTAGCTAACTATGGCTACACCTTC. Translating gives CASSKTVLLANYGYTF.

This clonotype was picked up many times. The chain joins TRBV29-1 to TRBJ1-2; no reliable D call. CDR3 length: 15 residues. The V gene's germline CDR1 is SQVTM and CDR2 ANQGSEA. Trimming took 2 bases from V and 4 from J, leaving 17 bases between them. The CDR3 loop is CSVEPPRGLAYGYTF. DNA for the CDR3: TGCAGCGTTGAACCCCCGCGAGGGCTGGCCTATGGCTACACCTTC.

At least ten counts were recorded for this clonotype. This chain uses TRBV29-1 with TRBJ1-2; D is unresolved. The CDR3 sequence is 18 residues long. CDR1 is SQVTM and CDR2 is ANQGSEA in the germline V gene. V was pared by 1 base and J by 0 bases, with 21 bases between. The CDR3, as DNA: TGCAGCGTTGAAGGGATTCCGTCCCCACGACAACCTAACTATGGCTACACCTTC. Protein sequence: CSVEGIPSPRQPNYGYTF.

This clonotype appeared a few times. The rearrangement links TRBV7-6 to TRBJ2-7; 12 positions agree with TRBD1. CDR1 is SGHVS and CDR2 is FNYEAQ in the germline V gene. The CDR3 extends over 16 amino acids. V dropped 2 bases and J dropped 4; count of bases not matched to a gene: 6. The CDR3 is CASSLSGTGGYYEQYF. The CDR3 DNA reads TGTGCCAGCAGCTTATCCGGGACAGGGGGCTATTACGAGCAGTACTTC. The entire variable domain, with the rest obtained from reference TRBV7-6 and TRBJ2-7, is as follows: GAGVSQSPRYKVTKRGQDVALRCDPISGHVSLYWYRQALGQGPEFLTYFNYEAQQDKSGLPNDRFSAERPEGSISTLTIQRTEQRDSAMYRCASSLSGTGGYYEQYFGPGTRLTVT.

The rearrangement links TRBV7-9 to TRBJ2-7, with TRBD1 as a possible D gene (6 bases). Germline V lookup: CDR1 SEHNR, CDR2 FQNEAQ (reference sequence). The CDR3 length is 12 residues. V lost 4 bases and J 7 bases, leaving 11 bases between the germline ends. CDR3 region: CASSSGVGEQYF. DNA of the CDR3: TGTGCCAGCAGCTCAGGGGTAGGGGAGCAGTACTTC. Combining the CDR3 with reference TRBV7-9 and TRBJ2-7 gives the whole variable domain DTGVSQNPRHKITKRGQNVTFRCDPISEHNRLYWYRQTLGQGPEFLTYFQNEAQLEKSRLLSDRFSAERPKGSFSTLEIQRTEQGDSAMYLCASSSGVGEQYFGPGTRLTVT.